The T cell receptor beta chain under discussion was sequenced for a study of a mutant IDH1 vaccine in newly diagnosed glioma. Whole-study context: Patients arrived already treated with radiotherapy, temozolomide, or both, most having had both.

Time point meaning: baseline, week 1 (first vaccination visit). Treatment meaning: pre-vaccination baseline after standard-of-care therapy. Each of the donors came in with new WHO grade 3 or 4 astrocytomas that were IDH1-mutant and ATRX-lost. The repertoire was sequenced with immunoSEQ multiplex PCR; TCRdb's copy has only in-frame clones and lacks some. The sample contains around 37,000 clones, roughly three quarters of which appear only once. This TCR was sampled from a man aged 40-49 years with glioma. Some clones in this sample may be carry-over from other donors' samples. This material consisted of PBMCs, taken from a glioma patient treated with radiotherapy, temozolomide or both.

The CDR3 loop reads CASSQGHQPPDTQYF. The CDR3, as DNA: TGTGCCAGCAGCCAGGGCCATCAGCCTCCGGATACGCAGTATTTT. J is TRBJ2-3 and V is TRBV11-3, with D perhaps matching TRBD1 (5 bases). There are 15 residues in the CDR3. Between the trimmed V and J ends, which lost 5 bases and 6 bases, there was a span of 18 bases. The germline V gene encodes CDR1 SGHNT and CDR2 YENEEA.